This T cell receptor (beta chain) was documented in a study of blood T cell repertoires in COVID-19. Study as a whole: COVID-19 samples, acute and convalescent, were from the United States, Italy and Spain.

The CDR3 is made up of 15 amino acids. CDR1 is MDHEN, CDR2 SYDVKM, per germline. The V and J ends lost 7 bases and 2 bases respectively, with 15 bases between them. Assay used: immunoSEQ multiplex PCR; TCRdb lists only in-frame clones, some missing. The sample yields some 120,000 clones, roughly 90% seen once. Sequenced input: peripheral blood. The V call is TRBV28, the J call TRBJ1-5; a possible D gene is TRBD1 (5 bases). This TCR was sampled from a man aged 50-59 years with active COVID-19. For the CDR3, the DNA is TGTGCCAGCACCCCCAGCGGGGCGCGCAATCAGCCCCAGCATTTT. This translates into CASTPSGARNQPQHF. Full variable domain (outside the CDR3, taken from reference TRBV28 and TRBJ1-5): DVKVTQSSRYLVKRTGEKVFLECVQDMDHENMFWYRQDPGLGLRLIYFSYDVKMKEKGDIPEGYSVSREKKERFSLILESASTNQTSMYLCASTPSGARNQPQHFGDGTRLSIL.